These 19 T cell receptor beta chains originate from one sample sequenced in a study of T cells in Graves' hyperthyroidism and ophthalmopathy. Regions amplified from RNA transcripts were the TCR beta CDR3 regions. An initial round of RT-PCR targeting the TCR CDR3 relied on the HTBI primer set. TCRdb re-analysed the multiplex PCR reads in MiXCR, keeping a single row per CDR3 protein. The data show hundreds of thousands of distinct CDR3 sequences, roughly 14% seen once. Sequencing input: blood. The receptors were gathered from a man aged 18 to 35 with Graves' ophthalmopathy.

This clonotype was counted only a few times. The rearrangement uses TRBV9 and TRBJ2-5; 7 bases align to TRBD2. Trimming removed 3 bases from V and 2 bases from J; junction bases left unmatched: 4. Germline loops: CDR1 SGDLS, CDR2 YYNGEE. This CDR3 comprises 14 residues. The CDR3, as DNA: TGTGCCAGCAGCGCCCCCGGGGGGCAAGAGACCCAGTACTTC. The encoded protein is CASSAPGGQETQYF.

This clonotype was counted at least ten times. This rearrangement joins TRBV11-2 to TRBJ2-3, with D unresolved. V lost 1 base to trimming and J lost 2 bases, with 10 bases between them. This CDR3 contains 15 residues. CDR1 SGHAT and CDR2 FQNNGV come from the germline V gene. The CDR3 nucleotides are TGTGCCAGCAGCTTAGGGGTCCAAATCACAGATACGCAGTATTTT. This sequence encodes CASSLGVQITDTQYF.

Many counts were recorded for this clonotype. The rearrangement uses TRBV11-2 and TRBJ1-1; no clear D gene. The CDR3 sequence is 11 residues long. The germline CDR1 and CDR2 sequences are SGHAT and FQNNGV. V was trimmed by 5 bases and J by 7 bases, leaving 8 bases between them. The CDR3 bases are TGTGCCAGCAGCCAAGGGCGTGAAGCTTTCTTT. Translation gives CASSQGREAFF.

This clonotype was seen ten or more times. In nucleotides, the CDR3 is TGTGCCAGCAGTGAAGGGACTAGCGGGTCAGATACGCAGTATTTT. Amino acid sequence: CASSEGTSGSDTQYF. J is TRBJ2-3 and V is TRBV6-1; 11 nucleotides align to TRBD2. The CDR3 is 15 amino acids. Germline-derived CDR1 and CDR2 are MNHNS and SASEGT. With 1 base clipped from V and 4 bases from J, the junction kept 1 base outside the gene matches.

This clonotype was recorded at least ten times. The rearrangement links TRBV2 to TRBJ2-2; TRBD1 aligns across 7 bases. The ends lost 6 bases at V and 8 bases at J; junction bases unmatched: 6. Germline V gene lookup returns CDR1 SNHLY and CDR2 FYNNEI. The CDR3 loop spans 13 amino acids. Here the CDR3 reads CASSSQGVGELFF. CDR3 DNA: TGTGCCAGCAGCTCCCAGGGGGTGGGGGAGCTGTTTTTT.

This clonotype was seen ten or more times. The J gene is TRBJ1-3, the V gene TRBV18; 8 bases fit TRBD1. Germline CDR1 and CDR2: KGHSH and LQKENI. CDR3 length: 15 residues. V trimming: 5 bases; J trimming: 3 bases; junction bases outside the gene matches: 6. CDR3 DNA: TGTGCCAGCTCAGCTGACAGGGGACTTGGAAACACCATATATTTT. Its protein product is CASSADRGLGNTIYF.

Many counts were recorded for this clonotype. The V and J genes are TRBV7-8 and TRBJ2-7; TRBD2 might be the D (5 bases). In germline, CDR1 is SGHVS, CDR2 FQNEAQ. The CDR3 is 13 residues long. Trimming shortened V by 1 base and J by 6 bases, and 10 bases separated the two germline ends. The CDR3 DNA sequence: TGTGCCAGCAGCTTAGATCCGGGAAGCGAGCAGTACTTC. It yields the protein CASSLDPGSEQYF. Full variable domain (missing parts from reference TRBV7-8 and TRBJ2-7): GAGVSQSPRYKVAKRGQDVALRCDPISGHVSLFWYQQALGQGPEFLTYFQNEAQLDKSGLPSDRFFAERPEGSVSTLKIQRTQQEDSAVYLCASSLDPGSEQYFGPGTRLTVT.

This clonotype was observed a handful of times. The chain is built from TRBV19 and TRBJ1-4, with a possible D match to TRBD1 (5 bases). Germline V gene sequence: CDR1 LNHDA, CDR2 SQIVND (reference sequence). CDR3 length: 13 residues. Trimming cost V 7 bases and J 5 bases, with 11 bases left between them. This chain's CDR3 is CASTRTFNEKLFF. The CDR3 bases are TGTGCCAGTACAAGGACATTCAATGAAAAACTGTTTTTT.

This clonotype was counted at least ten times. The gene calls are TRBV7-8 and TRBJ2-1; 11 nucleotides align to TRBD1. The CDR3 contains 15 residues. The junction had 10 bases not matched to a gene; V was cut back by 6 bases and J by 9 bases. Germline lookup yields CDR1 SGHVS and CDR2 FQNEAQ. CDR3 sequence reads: CASRGPDRGQSEQFF. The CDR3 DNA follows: TGTGCCAGCAGGGGACCGGACAGGGGGCAGAGTGAGCAGTTCTTC.

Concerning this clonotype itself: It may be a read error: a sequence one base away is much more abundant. The CDR3 DNA follows: TGTGCCAGCAGGAAGGGGGCCGATGGAAATAATGAAAAACTGTTTTTT. Translated: CASRKGADGNNEKLFF. This rearrangement joins TRBV13 to TRBJ1-4; 7 bases are a match to TRBD1. This CDR3 comprises 16 residues. Germline V gives CDR1 PRHDT, CDR2 FYEKMQ (reference sequence). V trimming: 6 bases; J trimming: 4 bases; junction bases outside the gene matches: 11.

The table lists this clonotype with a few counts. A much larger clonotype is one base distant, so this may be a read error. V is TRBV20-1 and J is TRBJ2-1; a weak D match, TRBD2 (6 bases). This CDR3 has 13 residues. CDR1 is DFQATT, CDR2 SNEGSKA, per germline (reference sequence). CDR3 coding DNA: TGCAGTGCTAGCGTAGCCTCGGGGGATGAGCAGCTCTTC. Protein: CSASVASGDEQLF.

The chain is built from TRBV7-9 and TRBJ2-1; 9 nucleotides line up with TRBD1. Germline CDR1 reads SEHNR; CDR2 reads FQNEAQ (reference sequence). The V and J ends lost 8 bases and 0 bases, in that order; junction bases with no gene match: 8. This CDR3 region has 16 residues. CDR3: CASLAGTGSSYNEQFF. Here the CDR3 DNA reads TGTGCCAGCTTGGCCGGGACAGGGAGCTCCTACAATGAGCAGTTCTTC.

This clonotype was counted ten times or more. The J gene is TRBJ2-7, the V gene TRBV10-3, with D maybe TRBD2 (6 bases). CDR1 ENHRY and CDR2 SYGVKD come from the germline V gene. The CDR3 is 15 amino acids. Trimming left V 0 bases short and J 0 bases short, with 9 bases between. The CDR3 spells CAISESAGSSYEQYF. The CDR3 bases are TGTGCCATCAGTGAGTCGGCGGGGAGCTCCTACGAGCAGTACTTC.

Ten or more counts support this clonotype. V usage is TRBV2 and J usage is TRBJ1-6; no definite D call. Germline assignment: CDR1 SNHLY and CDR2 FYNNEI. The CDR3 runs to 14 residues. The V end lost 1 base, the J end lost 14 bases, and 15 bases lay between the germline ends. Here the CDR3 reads CASSEGGDILSLHF. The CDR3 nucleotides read TGTGCCAGCAGTGAAGGTGGAGATATTCTATCCCTCCACTTT.

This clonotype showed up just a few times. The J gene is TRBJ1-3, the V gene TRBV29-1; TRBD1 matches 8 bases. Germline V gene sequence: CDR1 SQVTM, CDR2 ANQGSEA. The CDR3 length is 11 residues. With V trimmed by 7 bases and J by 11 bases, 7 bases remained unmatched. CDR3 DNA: TGCAGCGCTGGACAGGGTCCGGCCATATATTTT. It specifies CSAGQGPAIYF.

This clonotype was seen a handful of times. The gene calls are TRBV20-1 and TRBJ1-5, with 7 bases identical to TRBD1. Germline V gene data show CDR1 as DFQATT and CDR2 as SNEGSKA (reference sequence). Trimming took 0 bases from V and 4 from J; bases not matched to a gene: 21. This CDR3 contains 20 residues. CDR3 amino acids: CSARDPGQSVSQSQNQPQHF. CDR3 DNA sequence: TGCAGTGCTAGAGATCCGGGACAGTCTGTCTCACAAAGTCAAAATCAGCCCCAGCATTTT.

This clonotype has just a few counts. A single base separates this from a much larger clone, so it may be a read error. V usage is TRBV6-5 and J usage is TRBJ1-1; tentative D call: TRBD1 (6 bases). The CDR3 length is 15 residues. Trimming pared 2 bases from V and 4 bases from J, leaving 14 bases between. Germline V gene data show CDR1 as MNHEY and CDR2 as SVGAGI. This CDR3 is CASSYPRQESTEAFF. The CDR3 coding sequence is TGTGCCAGCAGTTACCCTAGACAGGAGAGCACTGAAGCTTTCTTT.

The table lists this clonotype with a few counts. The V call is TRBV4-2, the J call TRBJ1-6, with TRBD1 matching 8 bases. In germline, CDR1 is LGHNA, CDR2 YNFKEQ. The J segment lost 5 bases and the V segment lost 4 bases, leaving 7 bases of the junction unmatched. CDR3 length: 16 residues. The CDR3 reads CASSPLTGGDNSPLHF. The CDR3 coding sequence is TGTGCCAGCAGCCCCCTCACAGGGGGTGATAATTCACCCCTCCACTTT.

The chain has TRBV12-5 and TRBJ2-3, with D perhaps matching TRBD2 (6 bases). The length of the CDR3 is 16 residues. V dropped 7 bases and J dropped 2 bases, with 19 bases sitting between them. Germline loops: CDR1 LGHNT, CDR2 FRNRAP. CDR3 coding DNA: TGTGCTAGTGCACCGGAGGGAGTTTTCATCACAGATACGCAGTATTTT. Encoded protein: CASAPEGVFITDTQYF. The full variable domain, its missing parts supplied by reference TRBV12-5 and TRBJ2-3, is DARVTQTPRHKVTEMGQEVTMRCQPILGHNTVFWYRQTMMQGLELLAYFRNRAPLDDSGMPKDRFSAEMPDATLATLKIQPSEPRDSAVYFCASAPEGVFITDTQYFGPGTRLTVL.